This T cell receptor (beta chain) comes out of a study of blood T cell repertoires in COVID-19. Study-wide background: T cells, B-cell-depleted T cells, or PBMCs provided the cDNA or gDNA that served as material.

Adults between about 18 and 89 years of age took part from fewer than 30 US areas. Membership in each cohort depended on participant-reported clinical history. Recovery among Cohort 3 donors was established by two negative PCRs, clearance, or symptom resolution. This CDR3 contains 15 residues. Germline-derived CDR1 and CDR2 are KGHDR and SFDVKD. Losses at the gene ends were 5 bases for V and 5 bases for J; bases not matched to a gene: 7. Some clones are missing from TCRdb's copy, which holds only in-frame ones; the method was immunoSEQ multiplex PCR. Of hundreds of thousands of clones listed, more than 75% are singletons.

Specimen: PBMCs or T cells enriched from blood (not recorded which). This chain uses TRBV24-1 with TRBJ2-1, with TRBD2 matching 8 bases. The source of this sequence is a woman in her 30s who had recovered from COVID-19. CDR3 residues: CATSVGTRRDNEQFF. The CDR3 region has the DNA TGTGCCACCAGTGTCGGGACTAGACGGGACAATGAGCAGTTCTTC.